This TCR beta chain was documented in a study of T cell responses to AZD1222 COVID-19 vaccine. Sequenced by immunoSEQ multiplex PCR; TCRdb stores in-frame clones only, minus some. The data contain about 86,000 clones, 70% to 85% of them seen just once; the ten biggest clones take up around a fifth. CDR1 KGHDR and CDR2 SFDVKD come from the germline V gene. The CDR3 is 14 residues long. With V trimmed by 9 bases and J by 6 bases, 8 bases remained unmatched. This clone was observed a few times. The receptor was derived from an adult in good health. The starting material was peripheral blood, obtained on day 0 of AZD1222 vaccination. The V and J genes are TRBV24-1 and TRBJ1-4, with 8 nucleotides matching TRBD1. This chain's CDR3 is CATGSGQADEKLFF. The CDR3 coding sequence is TGTGCCACCGGGTCGGGACAGGCCGATGAAAAACTGTTTTTT.